This TCR beta chain was recorded in a study of blood T cell repertoires in COVID-19. Study in general: Acute-phase and convalescent COVID-19 samples originated in the United States, Italy and Spain. From T cells, B-cell-depleted T cells, or PBMCs came the material, which was cDNA or gDNA.

Per the original methods: It was from reference gene primer amplification that nucleated cell counts were estimated. Method: immunoSEQ multiplex PCR; TCRdb's copy keeps in-frame clones and lacks some. The D gene and trimming were derived from the DNA, and the V and J assignments and clone size from that table. The repertoire includes roughly 100,000 clones, 65% to 90% of them detected once, and 1.7% sits in the top ten. This clone was detected only once. The CDR3 has 14 residues. Trimming pared 1 base from V and 1 base from J, leaving 8 bases between. Germline values: CDR1 SGHRS, CDR2 YFSETQ. This sequence joins TRBV5-1 and TRBJ1-1; TRBD1 is a possible D gene (5 bases). The TCR sequence derives from a man older than 75 with acute or convalescent COVID-19. Sequencing was carried out using peripheral blood. The CDR3 sequence: CASSLSTGNTEAFF. In DNA, the CDR3 is TGCGCCAGCAGCTTGTCCACAGGGAACACTGAAGCTTTCTTT.